A selection of T cell receptor beta chains follows, all from one sample in a study of cytomegalovirus exposure and HLA in healthy donors. The assay was immunoSEQ multiplex PCR, and TCRdb's table has in-frame clones only and misses some. In the table there are approximately 52,000 clones, more than 65% of which are singletons. The specimen was PBMCs. All receptors derive from a man aged 35-49 years in good health and CMV-seropositive. Both conserved end residues are part of each CDR3. Each record gives: J gene, D gene, V gene, clone size, CDR3 protein, CDR3 DNA. A D gene is named only where the DNA matches it firmly. Rows may omit the clone size; those that give it use once, few, many or a size class.

j_call: TRBJ2-7
d_call: TRBD1
v_call: TRBV6-5
clone_size: -
cdr3_aa: CASSYSGQVYEQYF
cdr3_nt: TGTGCCAGCAGTTACTCCGGACAGGTCTACGAGCAGTACTTC

j_call: TRBJ1-3
d_call: TRBD1
v_call: TRBV7-9
clone_size: -
cdr3_aa: CASSPGTGSGNTIYF
cdr3_nt: TGTGCCAGCAGCCCGGGGACAGGCTCTGGAAACACCATATATTTT

j_call: TRBJ1-2
d_call: -
v_call: TRBV7-9
clone_size: -
cdr3_aa: CASSPTDNYGYTF
cdr3_nt: TGTGCCAGCAGCCCGACAGATAACTATGGCTACACCTTC

j_call: TRBJ2-7
d_call: -
v_call: TRBV6-1
clone_size: -
cdr3_aa: CASSERTGSMNEQYF
cdr3_nt: TGTGCCAGCAGTGAAAGAACAGGGAGTATGAACGAGCAGTACTTC

j_call: TRBJ1-4
d_call: -
v_call: TRBV19
clone_size: -
cdr3_aa: CASSSWTESNEKLFF
cdr3_nt: TGTGCCAGTAGTTCATGGACAGAATCAAATGAAAAACTGTTTTTT

j_call: TRBJ1-2
d_call: TRBD1
v_call: TRBV5-4
clone_size: -
cdr3_aa: CASSLGDRGRGYTF
cdr3_nt: TGTGCCAGCAGCTTGGGGGACAGGGGGAGAGGCTACACCTTC

j_call: TRBJ2-5
d_call: -
v_call: TRBV21-1
clone_size: -
cdr3_aa: CASSTRHDTQETQYF
cdr3_nt: TGTGCCAGCAGCACCCGACACGACACCCAAGAGACCCAGTACTTC

j_call: TRBJ2-7
d_call: -
v_call: TRBV6-5
clone_size: -
cdr3_aa: CASSQTSTASYEQYF
cdr3_nt: TGTGCCAGCAGCCAAACGTCGACAGCCTCCTACGAGCAGTACTTC

j_call: TRBJ2-3
d_call: -
v_call: TRBV5-1
clone_size: -
cdr3_aa: CASSLEGTSTDTQYF
cdr3_nt: TGCGCCAGCAGCTTGGAGGGGACTAGCACAGATACGCAGTATTTT

j_call: TRBJ1-3
d_call: -
v_call: TRBV29-1
clone_size: -
cdr3_aa: CSVVHQGRSGNTIYF
cdr3_nt: TGCAGCGTTGTCCACCAGGGCCGCTCTGGAAACACCATATATTTT

j_call: TRBJ1-2
d_call: -
v_call: TRBV2
clone_size: -
cdr3_aa: CASSTRDKGYTF
cdr3_nt: TGTGCCAGCAGTACCAGGGATAAGGGCTACACCTTC

j_call: TRBJ2-7
d_call: TRBD1
v_call: TRBV10-1
clone_size: -
cdr3_aa: CASILIKQGASIYEQYF
cdr3_nt: TGCGCCAGCATTCTCATCAAACAGGGGGCGAGCATCTACGAGCAGTACTTC

j_call: TRBJ1-1
d_call: -
v_call: TRBV29-1
clone_size: few
cdr3_aa: CSVEDTVDTEAFF
cdr3_nt: TGCAGCGTTGAAGACACAGTAGACACTGAAGCTTTCTTT

j_call: TRBJ1-1
d_call: TRBD1
v_call: TRBV5-1
clone_size: -
cdr3_aa: CASSYGTGQWGGEAFF
cdr3_nt: TGCGCCAGCAGCTATGGGACAGGCCAATGGGGGGGTGAAGCTTTCTTT

j_call: TRBJ1-1
d_call: TRBD1
v_call: TRBV19
clone_size: -
cdr3_aa: CASRPDRAAEAFF
cdr3_nt: TGTGCCAGTAGACCGGACAGGGCAGCTGAAGCTTTCTTT

j_call: TRBJ2-7
d_call: TRBD2
v_call: TRBV10-3
clone_size: few
cdr3_aa: CAISLSSTSAIGEQYF
cdr3_nt: TGTGCCATCAGCCTCTCTTCGACTAGCGCAATCGGCGAGCAGTACTTC

j_call: TRBJ1-1
d_call: TRBD1
v_call: TRBV5-1
clone_size: -
cdr3_aa: CASSKPGQGSEAFF
cdr3_nt: TGCGCCAGCAGCAAGCCGGGACAGGGGTCTGAAGCTTTCTTT

j_call: TRBJ2-7
d_call: TRBD1
v_call: TRBV2
clone_size: -
cdr3_aa: CASRTPGQGEYEQYF
cdr3_nt: TGTGCCAGCAGGACACCGGGACAGGGGGAGTACGAGCAGTACTTC

j_call: TRBJ1-2
d_call: TRBD1
v_call: TRBV4-3
clone_size: -
cdr3_aa: CASSPRAGGSYGYTF
cdr3_nt: TGCGCCAGCAGCCCTAGGGCAGGGGGCAGCTATGGCTACACCTTC

j_call: TRBJ2-7
d_call: TRBD1
v_call: TRBV7-3
clone_size: -
cdr3_aa: CASSLGDGTVYEQYF
cdr3_nt: TGTGCCAGCAGCTTAGGGGATGGGACAGTCTACGAGCAGTACTTC

j_call: TRBJ1-1
d_call: -
v_call: TRBV30
clone_size: -
cdr3_aa: CAWSPPPGEAFF
cdr3_nt: TGTGCCTGGAGTCCTCCTCCGGGTGAAGCTTTCTTT

j_call: TRBJ1-2
d_call: TRBD1
v_call: TRBV27
clone_size: -
cdr3_aa: CASSLRGTVTYGYTF
cdr3_nt: TGTGCCAGCAGTTTAAGAGGGACAGTGACCTATGGCTACACCTTC

j_call: TRBJ2-5
d_call: TRBD2
v_call: TRBV4-2
clone_size: once
cdr3_aa: CASSQATASGGGWETQYF
cdr3_nt: TGTGCCAGCAGCCAAGCAACGGCTAGCGGGGGTGGATGGGAGACCCAGTACTTC

j_call: TRBJ1-2
d_call: TRBD1
v_call: TRBV5-8
clone_size: -
cdr3_aa: CASSSLTDRVYGYTF
cdr3_nt: TGTGCCAGCAGCTCTTTGACCGACAGGGTCTATGGCTACACCTTC

j_call: TRBJ2-5
d_call: TRBD2
v_call: TRBV4-1
clone_size: -
cdr3_aa: CASSQVSGGGTGRETQYF
cdr3_nt: TGCGCCAGCAGCCAAGTTTCGGGGGGGGGTACAGGGCGAGAGACCCAGTACTTC

j_call: TRBJ2-3
d_call: TRBD1
v_call: TRBV6-1
clone_size: -
cdr3_aa: CASSVPGGADTQYF
cdr3_nt: TGTGCCAGCAGTGTTCCAGGGGGCGCGGATACGCAGTATTTT

j_call: TRBJ1-2
d_call: -
v_call: TRBV4-2
clone_size: few
cdr3_aa: CASSQGGGGEGYTF
cdr3_nt: TGTGCCAGCAGCCAAGGCGGGGGAGGGGAAGGCTACACCTTC

j_call: TRBJ1-2
d_call: -
v_call: TRBV19
clone_size: -
cdr3_aa: CASSIETGGYTF
cdr3_nt: TGTGCCAGTAGTATTGAGACAGGAGGCTACACCTTC

j_call: TRBJ2-1
d_call: TRBD2
v_call: TRBV4-1
clone_size: -
cdr3_aa: CASSQGLAFTQFF
cdr3_nt: TGCGCCAGCAGCCAGGGACTAGCTTTCACTCAGTTCTTC

j_call: TRBJ2-2
d_call: -
v_call: TRBV5-1
clone_size: -
cdr3_aa: CASSLEPGLTGELFF
cdr3_nt: TGCGCCAGCAGCTTGGAGCCAGGGCTCACCGGGGAGCTGTTTTTT

j_call: TRBJ2-1
d_call: TRBD1
v_call: TRBV2
clone_size: -
cdr3_aa: CASSTGTGSNNEQFF
cdr3_nt: TGTGCCAGCAGCACCGGGACAGGGTCCAACAATGAGCAGTTCTTC

j_call: TRBJ1-6
d_call: TRBD1
v_call: TRBV7-8
clone_size: -
cdr3_aa: CASSWTDRGLSTLHF
cdr3_nt: TGTGCCAGCAGCTGGACGGACAGGGGTTTAAGTACCCTCCACTTT

j_call: TRBJ1-5
d_call: TRBD1
v_call: TRBV7-2
clone_size: -
cdr3_aa: CASSLARGRQPQHF
cdr3_nt: TGTGCCAGCAGCTTAGCCAGGGGGCGACAGCCCCAGCATTTT

j_call: TRBJ1-5
d_call: TRBD1
v_call: TRBV7-8
clone_size: -
cdr3_aa: CASSSQTGGQPQHF
cdr3_nt: TGTGCCAGCAGCTCTCAGACAGGGGGCCAGCCCCAGCATTTT

j_call: TRBJ1-6
d_call: TRBD1
v_call: TRBV27
clone_size: -
cdr3_aa: CASRYAGTENSPLHF
cdr3_nt: TGTGCCAGCAGGTACGCAGGGACAGAAAATTCACCCCTCCACTTT

j_call: TRBJ1-1
d_call: -
v_call: TRBV9
clone_size: -
cdr3_aa: CASSKRGSGSEYTEAFF
cdr3_nt: TGTGCCAGCAGCAAGAGGGGGTCGGGGAGTGAATACACTGAAGCTTTCTTT

j_call: TRBJ2-3
d_call: -
v_call: TRBV18
clone_size: -
cdr3_aa: CASSPTRGDTQYF
cdr3_nt: TGTGCCAGCTCCCCTACCAGAGGGGATACGCAGTATTTT

j_call: TRBJ2-1
d_call: TRBD1
v_call: TRBV6-1
clone_size: once
cdr3_aa: CASLDRGVRDEQFF
cdr3_nt: TGTGCCAGCCTTGACAGGGGAGTAAGGGATGAGCAGTTCTTC

j_call: TRBJ2-2
d_call: -
v_call: TRBV2
clone_size: -
cdr3_aa: CASSEAGGSNTGELFF
cdr3_nt: TGTGCCAGCAGTGAAGCGGGGGGATCGAACACCGGGGAGCTGTTTTTT

j_call: TRBJ2-3
d_call: TRBD2
v_call: TRBV19
clone_size: -
cdr3_aa: CASSPQRGPLIGTDTQYF
cdr3_nt: TGTGCCAGTAGCCCGCAGCGGGGGCCCCTAATTGGAACAGATACGCAGTATTTT

j_call: TRBJ2-7
d_call: TRBD1
v_call: TRBV30
clone_size: -
cdr3_aa: CAWRDSFEQYF
cdr3_nt: TGTGCCTGGCGGGACAGTTTCGAGCAGTACTTC

j_call: TRBJ1-1
d_call: -
v_call: TRBV14
clone_size: -
cdr3_aa: CASSQALWGVAFF
cdr3_nt: TGTGCCAGCAGCCAAGCGTTATGGGGAGTAGCTTTCTTT

j_call: TRBJ2-1
d_call: -
v_call: TRBV5-6
clone_size: -
cdr3_aa: CASRFLDEQFF
cdr3_nt: TGTGCCAGCAGGTTTCTCGATGAGCAGTTCTTC

j_call: TRBJ2-2
d_call: -
v_call: TRBV2
clone_size: -
cdr3_aa: CASSEWSRSGELFF
cdr3_nt: TGTGCCAGCAGCGAATGGAGTAGATCCGGGGAGCTGTTTTTT

j_call: TRBJ2-3
d_call: -
v_call: TRBV6-1
clone_size: -
cdr3_aa: CASSEGLAPDTQYF
cdr3_nt: TGTGCCAGCAGTGAAGGCCTAGCCCCAGATACGCAGTATTTT

j_call: TRBJ2-5
d_call: -
v_call: TRBV7-3
clone_size: -
cdr3_aa: CASSLSSQETQYF
cdr3_nt: TGTGCCAGCAGCTTATCCAGCCAAGAGACCCAGTACTTC

j_call: TRBJ2-1
d_call: -
v_call: TRBV9
clone_size: -
cdr3_aa: CASSGGGGSSYNEQFF
cdr3_nt: TGTGCCAGCAGCGGGGGAGGGGGGAGCTCCTACAATGAGCAGTTCTTC

j_call: TRBJ1-2
d_call: -
v_call: TRBV2
clone_size: few
cdr3_aa: CASKATRQGDYGYTF
cdr3_nt: TGTGCCAGCAAGGCCACGAGGCAGGGCGACTATGGCTACACCTTC

j_call: TRBJ1-2
d_call: TRBD1
v_call: TRBV27
clone_size: -
cdr3_aa: CASSPRDSARYGYTF
cdr3_nt: TGTGCCAGCAGCCCCAGGGACAGCGCAAGGTATGGCTACACCTTC

j_call: TRBJ1-2
d_call: TRBD1
v_call: TRBV6-5
clone_size: -
cdr3_aa: CASKKDREGYTF
cdr3_nt: TGTGCCAGCAAGAAGGACAGGGAAGGCTACACCTTC

j_call: TRBJ2-7
d_call: -
v_call: TRBV2
clone_size: -
cdr3_aa: CASSSQGSGYEQYF
cdr3_nt: TGTGCCAGCAGTTCACAGGGCTCTGGCTACGAGCAGTACTTC

j_call: TRBJ2-3
d_call: TRBD1
v_call: TRBV10-3
clone_size: -
cdr3_aa: CAISGDRGTDTQYF
cdr3_nt: TGTGCCATCAGTGGGGACAGGGGAACAGATACGCAGTATTTT

j_call: TRBJ1-2
d_call: -
v_call: TRBV4-1
clone_size: few
cdr3_aa: CASSPDGGYGYTF
cdr3_nt: TGCGCCAGCAGCCCTGACGGAGGCTATGGCTACACCTTC